The rows below give T cell receptor beta chains drawn from one sample of a study of cytomegalovirus exposure and HLA in healthy donors. Only in-frame clones appear in the TCRdb table, and some are missing; sequencing was by immunoSEQ multiplex PCR. The table includes 90,000 to 120,000 clones, approximately 85% detected once. Sequencing was performed on PBMCs. Receptor source: a woman aged 18-29 years in good health and CMV-seronegative. CDR3s include the opening cysteine and the closing phenylalanine or tryptophan. Fields, in order: clone size, J gene, V gene, D gene, CDR3 DNA, CDR3 protein. D genes are given only for firm matches. Some rows mark clone size as missing; the rest say once, few, many or name a class of expanded clone.

size: .; J: TRBJ1-2; V: TRBV7-3; D: TRBD1; DNA: TGTGCCAGCAGCTCCCAGGGGGCGCATGGCTACACCTTC; CDR3: CASSSQGAHGYTF
size: once; J: TRBJ2-5; V: TRBV30; D: .; DNA: TGTGCCTGGTCCCAAGGAGGGGGGGAATTGGAGACCCAGTACTTC; CDR3: CAWSQGGGELETQYF
size: .; J: TRBJ1-2; V: TRBV6-5; D: TRBD1; DNA: TGTGCCAGCAGCCCTGACAGGGTGAAGGGCTACACCTTC; CDR3: CASSPDRVKGYTF
size: once; J: TRBJ2-7; V: TRBV5-6; D: .; DNA: TGTGCCAGCAGCTCAGACAGCTACGAGCAGTACTTC; CDR3: CASSSDSYEQYF
size: .; J: TRBJ2-3; V: TRBV4-1; D: TRBD1; DNA: TGCGCCAGCAGCCAGGGGACAGGGGGTTGGCTAGATACGCAGTATTTT; CDR3: CASSQGTGGWLDTQYF
size: .; J: TRBJ1-1; V: TRBV5-4; D: TRBD1; DNA: TGTGCCAGCAGCCCGGGACAGGGTTGGACTGAAGCTTTCTTT; CDR3: CASSPGQGWTEAFF
size: .; J: TRBJ2-5; V: TRBV11-2; D: .; DNA: TGTGCCAGCAGCTTAGGGTGGCGGGAGACCCAGTACTTC; CDR3: CASSLGWRETQYF
size: .; J: TRBJ1-5; V: TRBV30; D: .; DNA: TGTGCCTGGAGTCCGATCGCGGGGGTGGCCCAGCATTTT; CDR3: CAWSPIAGVAQHF
size: .; J: TRBJ1-1; V: TRBV15; D: .; DNA: TGTGCCACCAGTAACTTATCCCTGGGGACTGTTGGAACTGAAGCTTTCTTT; CDR3: CATSNLSLGTVGTEAFF
size: .; J: TRBJ2-3; V: TRBV2; D: TRBD2; DNA: TGTGCCAGCAGGCCCCTTGGCGGGGGGGCCACAGATACGCAGTATTTT; CDR3: CASRPLGGGATDTQYF
size: .; J: TRBJ2-3; V: TRBV5-1; D: TRBD1; DNA: TGCGCCAGCAGCTTGGGAGGGACAGGGTCTACAGATACGCAGTATTTT; CDR3: CASSLGGTGSTDTQYF
size: .; J: TRBJ2-2; V: TRBV5-1; D: TRBD1; DNA: TGCGCCAGCAGCTTGGAGGGGGCGCCGGGCACCGGGGAGCTGTTTTTT; CDR3: CASSLEGAPGTGELFF
size: .; J: TRBJ2-7; V: TRBV27; D: .; DNA: TGTGCCAGCAGTTTGCAGGGCCCAGCCTACGAGCAGTACTTC; CDR3: CASSLQGPAYEQYF
size: once; J: TRBJ2-1; V: TRBV4-1; D: .; DNA: TGCGCCAGCAGCCAAGAAGAAGCGAGGGCGCTGGATGAGCAGTTCTTC; CDR3: CASSQEEARALDEQFF
size: .; J: TRBJ2-1; V: TRBV30; D: .; DNA: TGTGCCTGGGATAGGACAGAATACAATGAGCAGTTCTTC; CDR3: CAWDRTEYNEQFF
size: .; J: TRBJ2-1; V: TRBV29-1; D: TRBD1; DNA: TGCAGCGTTGAAGGAACTGGGACAGACACTTACAATGAGCAGTTCTTC; CDR3: CSVEGTGTDTYNEQFF
size: .; J: TRBJ1-2; V: TRBV5-6; D: .; DNA: TGTGCCAGCAGCCTTACCCCCAGTTATCTCTATGGCTACACCTTC; CDR3: CASSLTPSYLYGYTF
size: .; J: TRBJ1-1; V: TRBV11-2; D: TRBD1; DNA: TGTGCCAGCAGCTTAGACGGGCCAGGGGGCACTGAAGCTTTCTTT; CDR3: CASSLDGPGGTEAFF
size: few; J: TRBJ2-7; V: TRBV27; D: TRBD1; DNA: TGTGCCAGCATGAGACAGGGGCCCTACGAGCAGTACTTC; CDR3: CASMRQGPYEQYF
size: .; J: TRBJ1-5; V: TRBV7-9; D: .; DNA: TGTGCCAGCAGCCAGACAGGAAGTGATCAGCCCCAGCATTTT; CDR3: CASSQTGSDQPQHF
size: .; J: TRBJ1-4; V: TRBV9; D: .; DNA: TGTGCCAGCAGCCGCCTCTCGGCACCCAAGGAGAGTGAAAAACTGTTTTTT; CDR3: CASSRLSAPKESEKLFF
size: .; J: TRBJ1-6; V: TRBV19; D: .; DNA: TGTGCCGGGCAGAGTACAGAGAGCTTCAATTCACCCCTCCACTTT; CDR3: CAGQSTESFNSPLHF
size: .; J: TRBJ2-7; V: TRBV11-2; D: .; DNA: TGTGCCAGCAGCTTAGTAGCACTCCAACCCTACGAGCAGTACTTC; CDR3: CASSLVALQPYEQYF
size: .; J: TRBJ2-6; V: TRBV28; D: .; DNA: TGTGCCAGCAAAGCTGCGGGGGCCGCACTCTCTGGGGCCAACGTCCTGACTTTC; CDR3: CASKAAGAALSGANVLTF
size: .; J: TRBJ2-7; V: TRBV9; D: TRBD1; DNA: TGTGCCAGCAGCGGACAGATTAGGGACAGGGGCTACGAGCAGTACTTC; CDR3: CASSGQIRDRGYEQYF
size: .; J: TRBJ1-1; V: TRBV27; D: .; DNA: TGTGCCAGCAGTTTATCGATAGTTAACACTGAAGCTTTCTTT; CDR3: CASSLSIVNTEAFF
size: .; J: TRBJ2-1; V: TRBV19; D: TRBD2; DNA: TGTGCCAGTAGGGGCGGGGGTAGCTCCTACAATGAGCAGTTCTTC; CDR3: CASRGGGSSYNEQFF
size: .; J: TRBJ2-7; V: TRBV10-3; D: TRBD1; DNA: TGTGCCATCAGTCCGGGACAGGATATACAGTACTTC; CDR3: CAISPGQDIQYF
size: .; J: TRBJ2-3; V: TRBV27; D: TRBD2; DNA: TGTGCCAGCCTGGGACTAGCGGGGGGGTACTTAACAGATACGCAGTATTTT; CDR3: CASLGLAGGYLTDTQYF
size: .; J: TRBJ1-6; V: TRBV10-3; D: .; DNA: TGTGCCATCAGTGATTTGGCGGAGGATAATTCACCCCTCCACTTT; CDR3: CAISDLAEDNSPLHF
size: .; J: TRBJ1-1; V: TRBV27; D: .; DNA: TGTGCCAGCAGTTTACGATTCTTTGAGACTGAAGCTTTCTTT; CDR3: CASSLRFFETEAFF
size: .; J: TRBJ2-7; V: TRBV6-5; D: .; DNA: TGTGCCAGCAGTTACTCGGGGCCACCCTGGGGCTACGAGCAGTACTTC; CDR3: CASSYSGPPWGYEQYF
size: .; J: TRBJ1-3; V: TRBV6-6; D: .; DNA: TGTGCCAGCAGTTACTCGCAGGGATTTACTGGAAACACCATATATTTT; CDR3: CASSYSQGFTGNTIYF
size: .; J: TRBJ1-1; V: TRBV6-5; D: .; DNA: TGTGCCAGCCACGGGAACACTGAAGCTTTCTTT; CDR3: CASHGNTEAFF
size: .; J: TRBJ1-1; V: TRBV19; D: .; DNA: TGTGCCAGTAGTTCCCGGACATATTTAAACACTGAAGCTTTCTTT; CDR3: CASSSRTYLNTEAFF
size: once; J: TRBJ1-6; V: TRBV28; D: TRBD1; DNA: TGTGCCAGCAGTTCAACAGGGGAAGTTTCACCCCTCCACTTT; CDR3: CASSSTGEVSPLHF
size: .; J: TRBJ2-7; V: TRBV5-6; D: TRBD1; DNA: TGTGCCAGCAGCCAAAGGACAGGAATCACCTACGAGCAGTACTTC; CDR3: CASSQRTGITYEQYF
size: .; J: TRBJ1-5; V: TRBV6-1; D: .; DNA: TGTGCCAGCAGCCCAGAAACAGTTAGCAATCAGCCCCAGCATTTT; CDR3: CASSPETVSNQPQHF
size: .; J: TRBJ2-7; V: TRBV11-2; D: TRBD1; DNA: TGTGCCAGCAGCTTCACTAGGGGGCTCAACGAGCAGTACTTC; CDR3: CASSFTRGLNEQYF
size: .; J: TRBJ2-7; V: TRBV5-1; D: TRBD1; DNA: TGCGCCAGCAGCTCGATCGCCGGGACAGCCTCCTACGAGCAGTACTTC; CDR3: CASSSIAGTASYEQYF
size: .; J: TRBJ2-7; V: TRBV28; D: TRBD1; DNA: TGTGCCAGCAGGCTGGGACAGGGTTCCGCCTACGAGCAGTACTTC; CDR3: CASRLGQGSAYEQYF
size: .; J: TRBJ2-2; V: TRBV30; D: .; DNA: TGTGCCTGGAATGGAAGGGTACGCGGCGGGGCCGGGGAGCTGTTTTTT; CDR3: CAWNGRVRGGAGELFF
size: .; J: TRBJ2-5; V: TRBV5-1; D: TRBD2; DNA: TGCGCCAGCAGCCCCCGCCAAGAGCGGGGCCAAGAGACCCAGTACTTC; CDR3: CASSPRQERGQETQYF
size: .; J: TRBJ1-5; V: TRBV6-5; D: TRBD1; DNA: TGTGCCAGCAGTCCATACAGGGGTCAGCCCCAGCATTTT; CDR3: CASSPYRGQPQHF
size: .; J: TRBJ2-7; V: TRBV5-1; D: TRBD1; DNA: TGCGCCAGCAGCATGCTGACAGGGGCCTACGAGCAGTACTTC; CDR3: CASSMLTGAYEQYF
size: .; J: TRBJ2-1; V: TRBV5-4; D: .; DNA: TGTGCCAGCAGTTGGGGAGCGGAGGTTTTCAATGAGCAGTTCTTC; CDR3: CASSWGAEVFNEQFF
size: .; J: TRBJ1-2; V: TRBV7-6; D: .; DNA: TGTGCCAGCAGCTTAGACAGCTATGGCTACACCTTC; CDR3: CASSLDSYGYTF
size: .; J: TRBJ1-4; V: TRBV14; D: TRBD1; DNA: TGTGCCAGCAGCCACCTCAGGGGGGTGCATGAAAAACTGTTTTTT; CDR3: CASSHLRGVHEKLFF
size: once; J: TRBJ2-1; V: TRBV5-6; D: .; DNA: TGTGCCAGCAGCTTCCGACAGAACTTCCATGAGCAGTTCTTC; CDR3: CASSFRQNFHEQFF
size: .; J: TRBJ2-1; V: TRBV2; D: .; DNA: TGTGCCAGCAGGGATTCGTTTAGCGAGCAGTTCTTC; CDR3: CASRDSFSEQFF
size: .; J: TRBJ2-1; V: TRBV25-1; D: .; DNA: TGTGCCAGCAGGTCAGGCCCAGGAGGCATCTACAATGAGCAGTTCTTC; CDR3: CASRSGPGGIYNEQFF
size: .; J: TRBJ2-3; V: TRBV6-1; D: .; DNA: TGTGCCAGCAGTGAATCGAGGGGGGGCGTAGTTACGCAGTATTTT; CDR3: CASSESRGGVVTQYF
size: .; J: TRBJ2-7; V: TRBV2; D: .; DNA: TGTGCCAGCCAAGGGACGGTAGGTGGGAGGAACGAGCAGTACTTC; CDR3: CASQGTVGGRNEQYF
size: .; J: TRBJ2-1; V: TRBV19; D: .; DNA: TGTGCCAGTAGTATCGGGCAGGGTGTGAATGAGCAGTTCTTC; CDR3: CASSIGQGVNEQFF
size: .; J: TRBJ2-2; V: TRBV7-9; D: .; DNA: TGTGCCAGCAGCCGTCCGAACACCGGGGAGCTGTTTTTT; CDR3: CASSRPNTGELFF
size: once; J: TRBJ2-1; V: TRBV6-6; D: TRBD1; DNA: TGTGCCAGCAGTACGTGGGGACAGGGGGCCTACAATGAGCAGTTCTTC; CDR3: CASSTWGQGAYNEQFF
size: .; J: TRBJ2-5; V: TRBV29-1; D: .; DNA: TGCAGCGTTGAAGACGGACAGCCGAAAGAGACCCAGTACTTC; CDR3: CSVEDGQPKETQYF